This is a list of T cell receptor beta chains from one sample in a study of shared clonotypes between healthy human individuals. This table comes from immunoSEQ multiplex PCR, and its TCRdb copy is limited to in-frame clones, with some not included. The table has approximately 1.5 million clones, approximately 98.5% seen once. Sequencing input: naive CD4+ T cells sorted from blood. The receptors come from a young man in good health. Each CDR3 is given with its conserved first and last residue. D genes are given only for firm matches. Where a row states a size, it is once, few, many or the class of an expanded clone; other rows omit it.

j_gene,d_gene,v_gene,abundance,CDR3aa,CDR3nt
TRBJ1-1,-,TRBV6-1,-,CASSGQSGAEAFF,TGTGCCAGCAGTGGTCAATCGGGAGCTGAAGCTTTCTTT
TRBJ1-1,-,TRBV7-3,-,CASSLNPREDAFF,TGTGCCAGCAGCTTAAATCCCAGGGAAGACGCTTTCTTT
TRBJ2-7,TRBD1,TRBV18,-,CASSGTGLRWQYF,TGTGCCAGCTCAGGGACAGGACTACGGTGGCAGTACTTC
TRBJ2-5,-,TRBV4-3,-,CASSQEFTGRYQETQYF,TGCGCCAGCAGCCAAGAATTCACAGGCCGCTACCAAGAGACCCAGTACTTC
TRBJ2-7,TRBD1,TRBV19,-,CASKGTGVHEQYF,TGTGCCAGTAAAGGGACAGGGGTACACGAGCAGTACTTC
TRBJ2-7,TRBD1,TRBV7-9,once,CASSLATGRRGTGSYEQYF,TGTGCCAGCAGCTTAGCTACGGGACGACGGGGGACAGGTTCGTACGAGCAGTACTTC
TRBJ2-1,TRBD2,TRBV7-7,-,CASSLAGSSYNEQFF,TGTGCTAGCAGTTTAGCGGGGAGCTCCTACAATGAGCAGTTCTTC
TRBJ2-7,-,TRBV6-5,-,CASSYRNEPEQYF,TGTGCCAGCAGTTATCGGAACGAACCCGAGCAGTACTTC
TRBJ2-5,-,TRBV7-2,-,CASSPGETQYF,TGTGCCAGCAGCCCAGGGGAGACCCAGTACTTC
TRBJ2-4,TRBD2,TRBV15,-,CATSRPGGPKNIQYF,TGTGCCACCAGCAGACCGGGAGGGCCCAAAAACATTCAGTACTTC
TRBJ2-7,-,TRBV7-2,-,CASSSERGYEQYF,TGTGCCAGCAGCAGCGAGAGGGGCTACGAGCAGTACTTC
TRBJ2-5,TRBD2,TRBV5-4,-,CASSPSTGLAIKETQYF,TGTGCCAGCAGCCCAAGCACAGGACTAGCGATTAAAGAGACCCAGTACTTC
TRBJ2-5,-,TRBV2,-,CASSDRVTQYF,TGTGCCAGCAGTGATCGGGTGACCCAGTACTTC
TRBJ2-5,TRBD1,TRBV7-7,-,CASSLVGTGGETQYF,TGTGCTAGCAGCTTAGTCGGGACAGGGGGAGAGACCCAGTACTTC